This passage covers 14 T cell receptor beta chains from one sample sequenced in a study of blood T cell repertoires in COVID-19. TCRdb's copy holds only in-frame clones and misses some; the assay was immunoSEQ multiplex PCR. The sample has 150,000 to 200,000 clones, 80% seen once. The sequenced sample was peripheral blood. The receptors here all came from a man in his 60s with acute or convalescent COVID-19.

J is TRBJ1-1 and V is TRBV5-6, with 8 bases that match TRBD1. CDR3 size: 13 residues. The germline V gene encodes CDR1 SGHDT and CDR2 YYEEEE. V lost 5 bases, J lost 6 bases, and 6 bases stayed unmatched. Here the CDR3 reads CASRGTGVSEAFF. CDR3 in DNA: TGTGCCAGCAGAGGGACAGGAGTCTCTGAAGCTTTCTTT.

This rearrangement joins TRBV5-4 to TRBJ2-5, with 8 bases matching TRBD1. The V gene's germline CDR1 is SGHNT and CDR2 YYREEE (reference sequence). V trimming: 4 bases; J trimming: 4 bases; junction bases outside the gene matches: 6. The CDR3 length is 14 residues. CDR3 in amino acids: CASSADRVLETQYF. The CDR3 nucleotides read TGTGCCAGCAGCGCGGACAGGGTACTAGAGACCCAGTACTTC.

The chain combines TRBV6-2 or TRBV6-3 with TRBJ1-1, with TRBD1 as a possible D gene (6 bases). The germline gives CDR1 MNHEY, CDR2 SVGEGT. V was clipped by 0 bases and J by 5 bases, with 13 bases between them. The CDR3 totals 15 residues. The chain's CDR3 is CASSYSWGRGTEAFF. The CDR3 nucleotides read TGTGCCAGCAGTTACTCGTGGGGGAGGGGGACTGAAGCTTTCTTT.

The chain links TRBV7-2 to TRBJ2-1, with TRBD2 matching 11 bases. The CDR3 sequence is 15 residues long. V dropped 2 bases and J dropped 9; count of bases not matched to a gene: 6. Per germline, CDR1 SGHTA and CDR2 FQGNSA. The CDR3 sequence is CASSLTGLAGGEQFF. The CDR3 DNA reads as TGTGCCAGCAGCTTAACCGGACTAGCGGGTGGTGAGCAGTTCTTC.

The rearrangement links TRBV11-2 to TRBJ1-3; unclear D gene. V lost 5 bases and J lost 6, with 11 bases in between. The CDR3 runs to 13 residues. Germline V gene sequence: CDR1 SGHAT, CDR2 FQNNGV. CDR3 nucleotide sequence: TGTGCCAGCAGCCCTTTCGGGGAAAACACCATATATTTT. Encoded protein: CASSPFGENTIYF.

CDR3 nucleotides: TGTGCCAGCAGCCAAGGCAGGGTCGGCACTGAAGCTTTCTTT. Amino acids: CASSQGRVGTEAFF. This chain joins TRBV11-2 and TRBJ1-1, with D possibly being TRBD1 (5 bases). V was cut by 5 bases and J by 4 bases, with 14 bases left in between. This CDR3 contains 14 residues. Germline V CDR1 and CDR2: SGHAT, FQNNGV.

The chain carries TRBV6-5 and TRBJ2-2; 9 bases map to TRBD2. CDR3 length: 12 residues. V lost 6 bases, J lost 7 bases, and 0 bases stayed unmatched. CDR1 is MNHEY, CDR2 SVGAGI, per germline. The CDR3 nucleotides read TGTGCCAGCAGGACTAGCGGCGGGGAGCTGTTTTTT. Translation gives CASRTSGGELFF.

In DNA, the CDR3 is TGTGCCAGCAGTTACTCGGACAGGGGCACAGATACGCAGTATTTT. Amino acids: CASSYSDRGTDTQYF. This chain joins TRBV6-5 and TRBJ2-3; 8 bases are a match to TRBD1. The CDR3 spans 15 residues. Trimming at V came to 0 bases and at J to 1 base, leaving 0 bases not matched to a gene. Per the germline V gene, CDR1 is MNHEY and CDR2 is SVGAGI.

In this sample, this clone turned up a few times. The V call is TRBV10-2, the J call TRBJ2-7, with 9 bases aligning to TRBD1. Trimming took 3 bases from V and 4 from J; bases not matched to a gene: 10. This CDR3 comprises 16 residues. Per germline, CDR1 WSHSY and CDR2 SAAADI. The CDR3 spells CASSDLGRGTGYEQYF. In DNA, the CDR3 is TGCGCCAGCAGTGATCTAGGGCGGGGGACAGGGTACGAGCAGTACTTC.

V gene TRBV4-3 combines with J gene TRBJ2-1; possibly TRBD2 for D (7 bases). V was pared by 3 bases and J by 7 bases, with 25 bases between. Looked up from germline, CDR1 is LGHNA and CDR2 is YSLEER. This CDR3 is built from 18 residues. The CDR3 here is CASSHSGGGALSGNEQFF. The DNA for the CDR3 is TGCGCCAGCAGCCATTCCGGAGGGGGGGCGCTTAGCGGAAATGAGCAGTTCTTC.

The chain has TRBV23-1 and TRBJ1-5, with 12 bases that match TRBD1. TRBV23-1 is noted as an ORF with a role that remains uncertain. V lost 8 bases to trimming and J lost 2 bases; unmatched junction nucleotides: 13. The CDR3 contains 18 residues. In DNA form, the CDR3 reads TGCGCCAGCTGTCGCCCCCGGGACAGGGGGCATTGCAATCAGCCCCAGCATTTT. Encoded protein: CASCRPRDRGHCNQPQHF.

This chain connects TRBV6-5 to TRBJ2-3, with D possibly being TRBD2 (5 bases). The germline gives CDR1 MNHEY, CDR2 SVGAGI. CDR3 length: 13 residues. Trimming removed 5 bases from V and 7 bases from J, with 13 bases in between. This chain's CDR3 is CASSTSEGHTQYF. DNA of the CDR3: TGTGCCAGCAGTACTAGTGAGGGCCATACGCAGTATTTT.

The chain recombines TRBV19 with TRBJ2-3, with D maybe TRBD2 (5 bases). Germline assignment: CDR1 LNHDA and CDR2 SQIVND (reference sequence). Trimming took off 5 bases at V and 4 bases at J, with 16 bases between the two ends. The CDR3 covers 15 residues. CDR3 bases: TGTGCCAGTAGTCCATTGGGGAGTAGCGCAGATACGCAGTATTTT. Amino acid sequence: CASSPLGSSADTQYF.

The V and J genes are TRBV6-4 and TRBJ2-3, with TRBD1 matching 8 bases. This CDR3 is 15 amino acids long. The junction had 6 bases not matched to a gene; V was cut back by 3 bases and J by 4 bases. Germline values: CDR1 MRHNA, CDR2 SNTAGT. The CDR3 DNA is TGTGCCAGCAGTGAATCAGGGGGCGCGGCAGATACGCAGTATTTT. Its protein is CASSESGGAADTQYF.